The 15 T cell receptor beta chains in this list originate from one sample, sequenced in a study of T cells in Graves' hyperthyroidism and ophthalmopathy. Authors of the study amplified TCR beta CDR3 regions from RNA transcripts. RT-PCR in the first round (using the HTBI primer set) targeted the TCR CDR3. TCRdb used MiXCR to reprocess the multiplex PCR reads, holding one entry per CDR3 protein. The data contain hundreds of thousands of distinct CDR3 sequences, roughly 14% of them singletons. The sequenced sample was blood. All receptors come from a woman between 18 and 29 years old with Graves' hyperthyroidism that later progressed to Graves' ophthalmopathy.

This clonotype was counted many times. The chain couples TRBV20-1 to TRBJ2-7; D is ambiguous. CDR1 is DFQATT, CDR2 SNEGSKA, per germline (reference sequence). This CDR3 comprises 10 residues. Trimming shortened V by 4 bases and J by 5 bases, and 6 bases separated the two germline ends. In DNA form, the CDR3 reads TGCAGTGCTAATCCCAACGAGCAGTACTTC. Its protein is CSANPNEQYF.

The rearrangement joins TRBV11-2 to TRBJ2-7; D unresolved. V was trimmed by 6 bases and J by 4 bases, leaving 19 bases between them. The CDR3 covers 15 residues. Germline CDR1 is SGHAT and CDR2 is FQNNGV. The CDR3 DNA is TGTGCCAGCAGTCCTCGCGGAAGGGTCTTGTACGAGCAGTACTTC. This codes for CASSPRGRVLYEQYF.

This clonotype was counted ten times or more. The chain recombines TRBV28 with TRBJ2-3; 10 nucleotides line up with TRBD2. Unmatched junction bases numbered 29, after V lost 3 bases and J lost 11 bases. The CDR3 totals 21 residues. Germline values: CDR1 MDHEN, CDR2 SYDVKM. The chain's CDR3 is CASSFFGGRDEREGLDSVQYF. The CDR3 DNA follows: TGTGCCAGCAGTTTCTTCGGTGGAAGGGACGAGCGGGAGGGCCTCGATAGTGTGCAGTATTTT.

The chain recombines TRBV10-3 with TRBJ1-1; 9 bases map to TRBD1. CDR1 is ENHRY and CDR2 is SYGVKD in the germline V gene. This CDR3 has 14 residues. The ends lost 9 bases at V and 4 bases at J; junction bases unmatched: 9. CDR3 loop: CAIDPGQGTTEAFF. The DNA of the CDR3 is TGTGCCATAGATCCCGGACAGGGGACCACTGAAGCTTTCTTT.

As for this clonotype: Since a much larger clone is just one base distant, this may be a read error. The chain joins TRBV20-1 to TRBJ2-2, with TRBD2 matching 7 bases. Germline CDR1 reads DFQATT; CDR2 reads SNEGSKA (reference sequence). This CDR3 contains 13 residues. This CDR3 reads CSLAVANTGERFF. CDR3 sequence (DNA): TGCAGCCTAGCGGTCGCGAACACCGGGGAGCGGTTTTTT.

In this sample, this clonotype turned up a few times. This could be a read error, since a much larger clone is one nucleotide away. The chain is built from TRBV6-1 and TRBJ1-5, with TRBD1 as a possible D gene (6 bases). This CDR3 comprises 15 residues. Per the germline V gene, CDR1 is MNHNS and CDR2 is SASEGT. Trimming cost V 4 bases and J 0 bases, with 10 bases left between them. CDR3 sequence reads: CASSGGQYSNQPQHF. Written as DNA, the CDR3 is TGTGCCAGCAGTGGTGGACAGTATAGCAATCAGCCCCAGCATTTT.

The V call is TRBV7-6, the J call TRBJ2-7, with D perhaps matching TRBD1 (6 bases). Trimming shortened V by 3 bases and J by 1 base, and 13 bases separated the two germline ends. From germline, CDR1 is SGHVS and CDR2 FNYEAQ. This CDR3 is 15 amino acids long. In DNA, the CDR3 is TGTGCCAGCAGCTTGGGTACAGGGTTTTCCTACGAGCAGTACTTC. Protein: CASSLGTGFSYEQYF. The full variable domain, rest sourced from reference TRBV7-6 and TRBJ2-7, is GAGVSQSPRYKVTKRGQDVALRCDPISGHVSLYWYRQALGQGPEFLTYFNYEAQQDKSGLPNDRFSAERPEGSISTLTIQRTEQRDSAMYRCASSLGTGFSYEQYFGPGTRLTVT.

This clonotype was seen ten or more times. The chain links TRBV5-1 to TRBJ2-3; TRBD1 matches 9 bases. Germline values: CDR1 SGHRS, CDR2 YFSETQ. Trimming took 7 bases from V and 4 from J; bases not matched to a gene: 10. CDR3 length: 15 residues. This CDR3 reads CASERTGDKADTQYF. CDR3 DNA sequence: TGCGCCAGCGAAAGGACAGGGGATAAGGCAGATACGCAGTATTTT.

This clonotype showed up just a few times. The chain uses TRBV9 and TRBJ2-7; 8 bases match TRBD2. Germline-derived CDR1 and CDR2 are SGDLS and YYNGEE. V lost 0 bases, J lost 7 bases, and 12 bases stayed unmatched. The CDR3 totals 16 residues. CDR3 coding DNA: TGTGCCAGCAGCGTAGCTCCAGCGGGAGCCGGGAGAGAGCAGTACTTC. It encodes CASSVAPAGAGREQYF.

The rearrangement uses TRBV7-9 and TRBJ2-1; 9 nucleotides agree with TRBD1. V dropped 5 bases and J dropped 12; count of bases not matched to a gene: 8. This CDR3 has 13 amino acids. Germline V gene sequence: CDR1 SEHNR, CDR2 FQNEAQ (reference sequence). CDR3 nucleotide sequence: TGTGCCAGCAGCCTTACAGGGGGCGGTATGCAGTTCTTC. It yields the protein CASSLTGGGMQFF.

The rearrangement uses TRBV25-1 and TRBJ2-1, with a possible D match to TRBD2 (6 bases). CDR3 length equals 14 residues. CDR1 is MGHDK, CDR2 SYGVNS, per germline. Trimming took off 1 base at V and 5 bases at J, with 9 bases between the two ends. CDR3 DNA: TGTGCCAGCAGTGAATGGAGGGCCCACAATGAGCAGTTCTTC. Protein: CASSEWRAHNEQFF.

This clonotype was observed many times. V and J are TRBV18 and TRBJ1-4, with TRBD1 identical over 8 bases. Germline values: CDR1 KGHSH, CDR2 LQKENI. The junction had 8 bases not matched to a gene; V was cut back by 8 bases and J by 0 bases. There are 16 residues in the CDR3. CDR3 loop: CASSRTGFATNEKLFF. As DNA, the CDR3 is TGTGCCAGCAGCCGGACAGGGTTTGCAACTAATGAAAAACTGTTTTTT. Full variable domain (missing parts from reference TRBV18 and TRBJ1-4): NAGVMQNPRHLVRRRGQEARLRCSPMKGHSHVYWYRQLPEEGLKFMVYLQKENIIDESGMPKERFSAEFPKEGPSILRIQQVVRGDSAAYFCASSRTGFATNEKLFFGSGTQLSVL.

This clonotype has only a few counts. In nucleotides, the CDR3 is TGTGCCAGCAGCTTAGTTAGGGGACTAGCGGGACCCACAGATACGCAGTATTTT. This translates into CASSLVRGLAGPTDTQYF. The J gene is TRBJ2-3, the V gene TRBV7-2; the match to TRBD2 covers 13 bases. Trimming cost V 1 base and J 2 bases; bases outside gene matches: 6. Germline CDR1 reads SGHTA; CDR2 reads FQGNSA. The CDR3 length is 18 residues. Together with reference TRBV7-2 and TRBJ2-3, the CDR3 gives the full variable domain: GAGVSQSPSNKVTEKGKDVELRCDPISGHTALYWYRQSLGQGLEFLIYFQGNSAPDKSGLPSDRFSAERTGGSVSTLTIQRTQQEDSAVYLCASSLVRGLAGPTDTQYFGPGTRLTVL.

This clonotype was counted only a few times. The V gene is TRBV6-2 or TRBV6-3, the J gene TRBJ2-3, with D perhaps matching TRBD2 (7 bases). Trimming shortened V by 6 bases and J by 6 bases, and 19 bases separated the two germline ends. The CDR3 totals 15 residues. CDR1 is MNHEY and CDR2 is SVGEGT in the germline V gene. CDR3: CASSGTTFRGDTQYF. DNA for the CDR3: TGTGCCAGCAGCGGGACTACCTTTAGGGGGGATACGCAGTATTTT.

This clonotype was detected a few times. J is TRBJ2-1 and V is TRBV14; D is ambiguous. Germline V gives CDR1 SGHDN, CDR2 FVKESK. The CDR3 consists of 12 residues. The V gene lost 1 base and the J gene lost 5 bases, with 3 bases spanning the gap. The CDR3 DNA follows: TGTGCCAGCAGCCAAGTTGACAATGAGCAGTTCTTC. This gives the protein CASSQVDNEQFF.